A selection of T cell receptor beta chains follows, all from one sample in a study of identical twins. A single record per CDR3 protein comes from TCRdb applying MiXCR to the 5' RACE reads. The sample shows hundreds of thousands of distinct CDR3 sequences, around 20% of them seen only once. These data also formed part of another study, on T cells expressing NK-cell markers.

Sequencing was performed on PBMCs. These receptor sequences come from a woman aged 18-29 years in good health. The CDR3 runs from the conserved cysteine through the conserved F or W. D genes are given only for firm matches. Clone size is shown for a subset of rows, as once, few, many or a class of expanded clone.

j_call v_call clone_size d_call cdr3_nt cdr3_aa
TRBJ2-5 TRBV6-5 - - TGTGCCAGCAGTTACTCATCGGGTAGAGAGACCCGAGAGACCCAGTACTTC CASSYSSGRETRETQYF
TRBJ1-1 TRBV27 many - TGTGCCAGCAGTTTCGACCCCTACGGGGGGGAGACTGAAGCTTTCTTT CASSFDPYGGETEAFF
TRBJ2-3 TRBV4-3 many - TGCGCCAGCAGCCAAGGGGGCCAGGATACGCAGTATTTT CASSQGGQDTQYF
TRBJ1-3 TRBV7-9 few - TGTGCCATCCTTGGGGTTAAAAACACCATATATTTT CAILGVKNTIYF
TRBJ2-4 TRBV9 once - TGTGCCAGCAGCGTAGGGTCAGGGTGGTCTCAGTACTTC CASSVGSGWSQYF
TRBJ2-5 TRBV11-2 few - TGTGCCAGCAGCTTAGGTCAGGGAGACATCCAAGAGACCCAGTACTTC CASSLGQGDIQETQYF
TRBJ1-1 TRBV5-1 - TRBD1 TGCGCCAGCGGCCGGGACAGGGGCGTTTTCGGGACTGAAGCTTTCTTT CASGRDRGVFGTEAFF
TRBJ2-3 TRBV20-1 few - TGCAGTGCTCTTCCCGGGGATACGCAGTATTTT CSALPGDTQYF
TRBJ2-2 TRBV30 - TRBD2 TGTGCCTGGAGTACTAGCGGGAGCACCGGGGAGCTGTTTTTT CAWSTSGSTGELFF
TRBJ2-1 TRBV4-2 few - TGTGCCAGCAGCCCGGGGCTCCACAATGAGCAGTTCTTC CASSPGLHNEQFF
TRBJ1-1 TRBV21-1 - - TGTGCCAGCAGCAAGGGGGTCCATAACACTGAAGCTTTCTTT CASSKGVHNTEAFF
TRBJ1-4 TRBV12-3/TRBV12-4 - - TGTGCCAGCAGTTCGAACAGGGACGGAATTGGAGAAAAACTGTTTTTT CASSSNRDGIGEKLFF
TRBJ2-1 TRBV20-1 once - TGCAGTGCTAGAAGGCTACCCGCACGCGACAATGAGCAGTTCTTC CSARRLPARDNEQFF
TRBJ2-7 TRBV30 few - TGTGCCTGGAGTGGTAGGGACTCCTACGAGCAGTACTTC CAWSGRDSYEQYF
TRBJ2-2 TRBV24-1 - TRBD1 TGTGCCACCGCGGGACAGGAGAACACCGGGGAGCTGTTTTTT CATAGQENTGELFF
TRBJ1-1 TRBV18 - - TGTGCCAGCTCACCTATCCGGGAAGGGATGAACACTGAAGCTTTCTTT CASSPIREGMNTEAFF
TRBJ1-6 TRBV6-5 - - TGTGCCAGCAGTTACGGACACTATAATTCACCCCTCCACTTT CASSYGHYNSPLHF
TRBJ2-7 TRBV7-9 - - TGTGCCAGCAGCTTCGCCAATCCCACCTACGAGCAGTACTTC CASSFANPTYEQYF
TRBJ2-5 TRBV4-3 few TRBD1 TGCGCCAGCAGCCGAAACAGGGGAGAGACCCAGTACTTC CASSRNRGETQYF
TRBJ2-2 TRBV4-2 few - TGTGCCAGCAGCCAAGAAGCCCAGACAACCGGGGAGCTGTTTTTT CASSQEAQTTGELFF
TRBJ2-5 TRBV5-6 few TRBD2 TGTGCCAGCAGCTTTGGATGGCTAGCGGGAGGAGAGACCCAGTACTTC CASSFGWLAGGETQYF
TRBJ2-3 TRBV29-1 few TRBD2 TGCAGCGTAGCGAGTAGGCTAGCGGAGAACACAGATACGCAGTATTTT CSVASRLAENTDTQYF
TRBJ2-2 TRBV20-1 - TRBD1 TGCAGTGCGGTCCAGGGGGTAGACACCGGGGAGCTGTTTTTT CSAVQGVDTGELFF
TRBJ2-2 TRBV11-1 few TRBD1 TGTGCCAGCAGCGATCCGGGACAGGGGCGAGCGAACACCGGGGAGCTGTTTTTT CASSDPGQGRANTGELFF
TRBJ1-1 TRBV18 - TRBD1 TGTGCCAGCTCACCGACAGGGGAAAATGGTGAAGCTTTCTTT CASSPTGENGEAFF
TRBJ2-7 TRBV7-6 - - TGTGCCAGCAGCTTAGCGTGGGACTTTTACGAGCAGTACTTC CASSLAWDFYEQYF
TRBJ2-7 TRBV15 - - TGTGCCACCAGCAGAGGGTACGAGCAGTACTTC CATSRGYEQYF
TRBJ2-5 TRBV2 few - TGTGCCAGCACCCGATACCAGGGGCGGGGAGAGACCCAGTACTTC CASTRYQGRGETQYF
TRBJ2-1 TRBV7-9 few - TGTGCCAGCAGCTTAAGCGGTCTAGCCGGAAATGAGCAGTTCTTC CASSLSGLAGNEQFF
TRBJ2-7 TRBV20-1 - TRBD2 TGCAGTGCTGGGAGCGGGAACACCTACGAGCAGTACTTC CSAGSGNTYEQYF
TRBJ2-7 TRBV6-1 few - TGTGCCAGCAGGGCCAGAGAATACCTAAAAACTAGCTTCTACGAGCAGTACTTC CASRAREYLKTSFYEQYF
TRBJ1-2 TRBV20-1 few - TGCAGTGCTGACAGGAACTATGGCTACACCTTC CSADRNYGYTF
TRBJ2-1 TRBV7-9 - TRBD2 TGTGCCAGCAGCCGCCTCACTAGCGGGAGTAAGGATGAGCAGTTCTTC CASSRLTSGSKDEQFF
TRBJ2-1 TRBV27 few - TGTGCCAGCAGTCCCTCCACGGGACACTACAATGAGCAGTTCTTC CASSPSTGHYNEQFF
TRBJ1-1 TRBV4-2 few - TGTGCCAGCAGGATAGATGAATCAGGCACTGAAGCTTTCTTT CASRIDESGTEAFF
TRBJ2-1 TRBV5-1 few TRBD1 TGCGCCAGCAGCTTGATGGACAGGGAACGGGATGAGCAGTTCTTC CASSLMDRERDEQFF
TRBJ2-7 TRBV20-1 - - TGCAGTGCTAGAGATCTGGGTGATCCGTACGTTGGCGAGCAGTACTTC CSARDLGDPYVGEQYF
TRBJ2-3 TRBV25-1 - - TGTGCCAGCAGTGAAGCGGTGGGCAGCCCGACAGATACGCAGTATTTT CASSEAVGSPTDTQYF
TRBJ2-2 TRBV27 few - TGTGCCAGCAGTAATAGCGGAAACACCGGGGAGCTGTTTTTT CASSNSGNTGELFF
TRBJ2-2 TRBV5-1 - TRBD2 TGCGCCAGCAGGTGGACTAGCGATACCGGGGAGCTGTTTTTT CASRWTSDTGELFF
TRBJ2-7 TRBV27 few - TGTGCCAGCAGCGTAAAGGGGCCGGCCTACGAGCAGTACTTC CASSVKGPAYEQYF